This T cell receptor (beta chain) was captured by sequencing in a study of beta chain features in type 1 diabetes. This clone was found a few times. The antigen remains undetermined. Study-wide results and limits: HLA influence on TCRB rearrangement stayed unresolved here. Shorter TCRB CDR3s, moderately but significantly so, marked every one of the four CD4+ subsets in Type 1 diabetes patients.

A single heparinised draw of around 0.11 L on average was taken per donor. Via the markers CD45RO/CCR7/CD25/CD127/CD95/CD27, stem cell-like memory, regulatory, central memory and naive CD4+ cells were sorted. The length of the CDR3 is 13 residues. V lost 2 bases and J lost 8, with 11 bases in between. Germline values: CDR1 SGHNT, CDR2 YYREEE (reference sequence). Expressed TCRB transcripts were sequenced because the isolated RNA had all been reverse transcribed beforehand. Profiling relied on immunoSEQ multiplex PCR, and the TCRdb table lists in-frame clones only, not all of them. Of 500,000 to 700,000 clones detected, about 16% appear once; the ten largest clones hold approximately 0.099%.

The chain is built from TRBV5-4 and TRBJ2-1; D remains ambiguous. The specimen was naive CD4+ T cells from blood. This sequence was found in a man aged 18 to 29 in good health. The CDR3 region is CASSFISWDEQFF. DNA of the CDR3: TGTGCCAGCAGCTTTATTAGTTGGGATGAGCAGTTCTTC.